This T cell receptor (beta chain) emerged from a study of graft-versus-host responses after intestinal transplantation. TCRdb's copy holds only in-frame clones and misses some; the assay was immunoSEQ multiplex PCR. The sample shows under 150,000 clones, more than 90% of them seen only once. As for this clone: The target antigen is unknown.

Germline values: CDR1 SGHKS, CDR2 YYEKEE (reference sequence). CDR3 length equals 15 residues. Trimming left V 0 bases short and J 9 bases short, with 13 bases between. The TCR comes from a human donor who received an intestinal transplant. J is TRBJ1-6 and V is TRBV5-5, with D hard to call. Material: unstimulated CD4+ T cells sorted from spleen or lymph node cells, obtained before intestinal transplant. This CDR3 is CASSLAVGQTSPLHF. In DNA form, the CDR3 reads TGTGCCAGCAGCTTGGCGGTAGGGCAGACTTCACCCCTCCACTTT.